These 15 T cell receptor beta chains were all obtained from the same sample, sequenced in a study of shared clonotypes between healthy human individuals. The method was immunoSEQ multiplex PCR; TCRdb's version includes in-frame clones alone and lacks a portion of them. Among roughly 2,300,000 clones listed, 85% to 95% were seen once. The sample was naive CD4+ T cells from PBMCs. The sample's subset: CD45RA+ positively selected. The receptors come from a man aged 18-30 years in good health. Some clones in this sample may be carry-over from other donors' samples.

V and J are TRBV27 and TRBJ2-3; maybe TRBD1 (5 bases). Germline V CDR1 and CDR2: MNHEY, SMNVEV (reference sequence). This CDR3 has 18 amino acids. Trimming shortened V by 1 base and J by 2 bases, and 19 bases separated the two germline ends. CDR3 protein: CASSLYQAAGQYTDTQYF. The CDR3 region has the DNA TGTGCCAGCAGTTTATATCAGGCGGCAGGGCAATACACAGATACGCAGTATTTT.

The rearrangement uses TRBV7-7 and TRBJ2-7; tentatively, D is TRBD2 (6 bases). CDR3 length: 14 amino acids. V shed 6 bases and J shed 4 bases, with 16 bases lying between them. CDR1 and CDR2 from the germline V gene are SSHAT and FNYEAQ (reference sequence). The CDR3 DNA reads as TGTGCCAGCAGTCCCTCCGGGAGTGGGTACGAGCAGTACTTC. This gives the protein CASSPSGSGYEQYF.

The chain couples TRBV15 to TRBJ1-1; the D is unclear. Germline V gene lookup returns CDR1 LNHNV and CDR2 YYDKDF (reference sequence). This CDR3 is built from 12 residues. V shed 4 bases and J shed 8 bases, with 11 bases lying between them. The CDR3 DNA is TGTGCCACCAGCAAGTCAACAGAAGAAGCTTTCTTT. Residues: CATSKSTEEAFF.

The CDR3 DNA reads TGTGCCAGCAGCCACCGTCGGAAACCCACAGATACGCAGTATTTT. The encoded protein is CASSHRRKPTDTQYF. V gene TRBV28 combines with J gene TRBJ2-3; D is ambiguous. This CDR3 contains 15 residues. The V gene's germline CDR1 is MDHEN and CDR2 SYDVKM. The ends were cut back, 6 bases at V and 2 bases at J, with 15 bases in the middle.

This sequence joins TRBV7-6 and TRBJ2-7, with 8 bases fitting TRBD1. The CDR3 covers 16 residues. Germline V gives CDR1 SGHVS, CDR2 FNYEAQ. The V and J ends lost 5 bases and 2 bases, in that order; junction bases with no gene match: 11. CDR3 in amino acids: CASSPAPQGATYEQYF. CDR3 DNA sequence: TGTGCCAGCAGCCCGGCCCCCCAGGGGGCTACCTACGAGCAGTACTTC.

As for this clone: Other DNA sequences in this specimen translate into the identical CDR3. V and J are TRBV7-2 and TRBJ1-3; D is uncertain. Trimming shortened V by 1 base and J by 5 bases, and 3 bases separated the two germline ends. CDR3 length: 12 amino acids. Per the germline V gene, CDR1 is SGHTA and CDR2 is FQGNSA. DNA of the CDR3: TGTGCCAGCAGCTTAGACCGAAACACCATATATTTT. Translation: CASSLDRNTIYF.

A remark on this clone: The same CDR3 can be traced to other DNA sequences in this sample. This chain joins TRBV5-1 and TRBJ2-1, with a tentative D call TRBD2 (5 bases). The CDR3 runs 16 residues. The V end was cut by 2 bases, the J end by 0 bases, with 12 bases between. Germline CDR1 reads SGHRS; CDR2 reads YFSETQ. CDR3 DNA sequence: TGCGCCAGCAGCTTAGGGAGCGGTCCCTCCTACAATGAGCAGTTCTTC. Encoded protein: CASSLGSGPSYNEQFF.

This chain connects TRBV9 to TRBJ1-6; 11 bases agree with TRBD1. CDR1 SGDLS and CDR2 YYNGEE come from the germline V gene. The CDR3 sequence is 15 residues long. The V and J ends lost 3 bases and 8 bases, in that order; junction bases with no gene match: 4. The CDR3 DNA reads TGTGCCAGCAGCGCGGGACAGGGGGACTATTCACCCCTCCACTTT. It yields the protein CASSAGQGDYSPLHF.

This clone was seen a single time. The chain employs TRBV28 and TRBJ2-1; D is perhaps TRBD1 (5 bases). Germline V gene sequence: CDR1 MDHEN, CDR2 SYDVKM. Trimming took off 2 bases at V and 14 bases at J, with 13 bases between the two ends. This CDR3 has 12 residues. The chain's CDR3 is CASSLKTAGKFF. For the CDR3, the DNA is TGTGCCAGCAGTTTAAAGACGGCAGGGAAGTTCTTC.

The chain recombines TRBV25-1 with TRBJ2-2; 11 bases are a match to TRBD2. The CDR3 sequence is 16 residues long. Losses at the gene ends were 2 bases for V and 9 bases for J; bases not matched to a gene: 8. Germline V gene data show CDR1 as MGHDK and CDR2 as SYGVNS. CDR3 sequence: CASSESGASGRRELFF. For the CDR3, the DNA is TGTGCCAGCAGTGAAAGCGGAGCTAGCGGGAGGAGGGAGCTGTTTTTT.

The V call is TRBV4-1, the J call TRBJ2-5; TRBD1 matches 8 bases. The CDR3 contains 17 residues. Germline V CDR1 and CDR2: MGHRA, YSYEKL. With 1 base clipped from V and 1 base from J, the junction kept 8 bases outside the gene matches. CDR3 in amino acids: CASSQGTGSNLQETQYF. As DNA, the CDR3 is TGCGCCAGCAGCCAAGGGACAGGGAGTAACCTCCAAGAGACCCAGTACTTC.

This chain joins TRBV6-5 and TRBJ1-2; D not resolved. Germline assignment: CDR1 MNHEY and CDR2 SVGAGI. With 4 bases removed from V and 0 bases from J, the gap between germline ends came to 6 bases. This CDR3 is built from 13 residues. CDR3 amino acids: CASSSGTNYGYTF. Here the CDR3 DNA reads TGTGCCAGCAGTTCCGGGACTAACTATGGCTACACCTTC.

This chain joins TRBV28 and TRBJ1-1; perhaps TRBD1 as D (5 bases). Germline V lookup: CDR1 MDHEN, CDR2 SYDVKM. V lost 6 bases to trimming and J lost 0 bases, with 8 bases between them. This CDR3 is 13 amino acids long. The CDR3 nucleotides read TGTGCCAGCAGAGGGGCCATGAACACTGAAGCTTTCTTT. It translates to CASRGAMNTEAFF. The full variable domain, with the rest looked up from reference TRBV28 and TRBJ1-1, is DVKVTQSSRYLVKRTGEKVFLECVQDMDHENMFWYRQDPGLGLRLIYFSYDVKMKEKGDIPEGYSVSREKKERFSLILESASTNQTSMYLCASRGAMNTEAFFGQGTRLTVV.

This chain links TRBV5-4 with TRBJ2-5, with D unclear. With 1 base removed from V and 5 bases from J, the gap between germline ends came to 6 bases. This CDR3 region has 12 residues. The V gene's germline CDR1 is SGHNT and CDR2 YYREEE (reference sequence). The CDR3 DNA sequence: TGTGCCAGCAGCTTGCTAGAGGAGACCCAGTACTTC. This sequence encodes CASSLLEETQYF.

V and J are TRBV6-5 and TRBJ2-5; perhaps TRBD1 as D (5 bases). The germline V and J ends were trimmed by 0 bases and 5 bases, with 10 bases remaining between them. The CDR3 extends over 14 amino acids. The germline V gene encodes CDR1 MNHEY and CDR2 SVGAGI. The CDR3 nucleotides read TGTGCCAGCAGTTACTCGAGCAGGGTGGAGACCCAGTACTTC. Protein: CASSYSSRVETQYF.